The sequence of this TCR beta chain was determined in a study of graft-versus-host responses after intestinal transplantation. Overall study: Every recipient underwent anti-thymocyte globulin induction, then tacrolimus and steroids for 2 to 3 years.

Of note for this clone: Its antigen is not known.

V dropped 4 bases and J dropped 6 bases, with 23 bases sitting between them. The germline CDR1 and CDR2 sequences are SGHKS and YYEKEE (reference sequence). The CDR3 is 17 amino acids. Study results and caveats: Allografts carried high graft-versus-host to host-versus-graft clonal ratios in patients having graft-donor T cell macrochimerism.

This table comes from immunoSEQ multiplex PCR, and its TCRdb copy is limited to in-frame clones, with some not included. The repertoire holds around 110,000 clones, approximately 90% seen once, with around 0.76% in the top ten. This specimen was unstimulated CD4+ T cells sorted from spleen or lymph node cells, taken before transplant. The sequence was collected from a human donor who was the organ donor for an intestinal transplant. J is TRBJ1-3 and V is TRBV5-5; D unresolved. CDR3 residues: CASSLIQVPDGKNTIYF. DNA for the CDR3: TGTGCCAGCAGCCTCATCCAGGTCCCGGATGGTAAAAACACCATATATTTT.